Below, 13 T cell receptor beta chains from the same sample are listed, as sequenced in a study of blood T cell repertoires in COVID-19 (dated by TCRdb to 2019 to 2021). The library was obtained by the immunoSEQ multiplex PCR assay. The clones in this table, taken by TCRdb from immuneACCESS, are in-frame only. Not every clone is retained; where verified, under half of the shortfall comes from an unresolved V gene, and the cause of the rest is unknown. This sample gives tens of thousands of clones in total; 60% to 80% of them show up just once. The ten largest clones take up around 2% of the sample. The sample taken for sequencing was peripheral blood. Source of these receptors: a man between 65 and 85 years old with COVID-19, enrolled during active disease.

V is TRBV27 and J is TRBJ1-3; the match to TRBD1 covers 9 bases. The CDR3 covers 15 residues. Germline V gives CDR1 MNHEY, CDR2 SMNVEV (reference sequence). The trim removed 8 bases at V and 2 bases at J, leaving 7 bases unmatched. CDR3 coding DNA: TGTGCCAGCGGACTACAGGGGGCGACTGGAAACACCATATATTTT. Translation gives CASGLQGATGNTIYF.

The V call is TRBV27, the J call TRBJ2-7, with D possibly being TRBD1 (5 bases). The CDR3 loop spans 14 amino acids. The V end was cut by 4 bases, the J end by 0 bases, with 10 bases between. CDR1 and CDR2 (germline): MNHEY, SMNVEV (reference sequence). CDR3 nucleotides: TGTGCCAGCAGTTGGAAACAGGCCTCCTACGAGCAGTACTTC. It specifies CASSWKQASYEQYF.

This clone has at least ten counts. V is TRBV9 and J is TRBJ2-7; weak D call: TRBD1 (6 bases). Trimming took off 3 bases at V and 5 bases at J, with 12 bases between the two ends. There are 13 residues in the CDR3. Germline V lookup: CDR1 SGDLS, CDR2 YYNGEE. CDR3 residues: CASSEPQGHEQYF. The DNA for the CDR3 is TGTGCCAGCAGCGAACCACAGGGACACGAGCAGTACTTC. Looking up the rest from reference TRBV9 and TRBJ2-7 gives the full variable domain: DSGVTQTPKHLITATGQRVTLRCSPRSGDLSVYWYQQSLDQGLQFLIQYYNGEERAKGNILERFSAQQFPDLHSELNLSSLELGDSALYFCASSEPQGHEQYFGPGTRLTVT.

The gene calls are TRBV28 and TRBJ1-2, with D unresolved. The V and J ends lost 3 bases and 4 bases respectively, with 6 bases between them. Per the germline V gene, CDR1 is MDHEN and CDR2 is SYDVKM. The CDR3 totals 12 residues. The CDR3 DNA reads as TGTGCCAGCAGTTTGGGCGTCTATGGCTACACCTTC. Translating gives CASSLGVYGYTF.

V is TRBV18 and J is TRBJ2-3, with TRBD2 matching 11 bases. Germline CDR1 reads KGHSH; CDR2 reads LQKENI. V dropped 0 bases and J dropped 11; count of bases not matched to a gene: 4. This CDR3 spans 14 amino acids. The CDR3, as DNA: TGTGCCAGCTCACCACCGGATAGCGGGAGGGTGCAGTATTTT. Translating gives CASSPPDSGRVQYF. The variable domain in full, completed from reference TRBV18 and TRBJ2-3, reads NAGVMQNPRHLVRRRGQEARLRCSPMKGHSHVYWYRQLPEEGLKFMVYLQKENIIDESGMPKERFSAEFPKEGPSILRIQQVVRGDSAAYFCASSPPDSGRVQYFGPGTRLTVL.

The table lists this clone with a few counts. This rearrangement joins TRBV9 to TRBJ1-1, with TRBD1 as a possible D gene (5 bases). Deletions cut 1 base from V and 11 bases from J, with 18 bases between. This CDR3 contains 14 residues. Germline V CDR1 and CDR2: SGDLS, YYNGEE. CDR3 in DNA: TGTGCCAGCAGCGTAAGCTTTACAGGAGATGAGGCTTTCTTT. It translates to CASSVSFTGDEAFF.

The chain employs TRBV18 and TRBJ2-7; tentative D call: TRBD2 (5 bases). V gave up 6 bases and J gave up 6 bases, with 18 bases separating them. Germline values: CDR1 KGHSH, CDR2 LQKENI. This CDR3 comprises 14 residues. The CDR3 coding sequence is TGTGCCAGCTCCGGAAACGGCGAAGGGAGCGAGCAGTACTTC. Its protein product is CASSGNGEGSEQYF.

V usage is TRBV15 and J usage is TRBJ2-1, with 10 bases lining up with TRBD1. CDR1 and CDR2 from the germline V gene are LNHNV and YYDKDF (reference sequence). The CDR3 covers 18 residues. Trimming cost V 0 bases and J 7 bases; bases outside gene matches: 12. The CDR3 coding sequence is TGTGCCACCAGCAGAGAACTACAGGGGACAGGGGCGGGGAATGAGCAGTTCTTC. Protein sequence: CATSRELQGTGAGNEQFF.

The chain joins TRBV5-4 to TRBJ2-2; 10 bases fit TRBD2. Looked up from germline, CDR1 is SGHNT and CDR2 is YYREEE (reference sequence). This CDR3 has 16 amino acids. Trimming at V came to 4 bases and at J to 0 bases, leaving 3 bases not matched to a gene. The CDR3 spells CASSPLAGANTGELFF. The CDR3 region has the DNA TGTGCCAGCAGCCCTCTAGCGGGAGCGAACACCGGGGAGCTGTTTTTT.

This clone appeared once. The rearrangement links TRBV7-8 to TRBJ2-1, with TRBD2 matching 11 bases. The CDR3 is 16 amino acids. CDR1 and CDR2 from the germline V gene are SGHVS and FQNEAQ. The trim removed 5 bases at V and 9 bases at J, leaving 12 bases unmatched. CDR3 DNA: TGTGCCAGCAGCCCCGCCCGACTAGCGGGAAGGACTGAGCAGTTCTTC. Translated: CASSPARLAGRTEQFF.

V usage is TRBV3-1 (or the pseudogene TRBV3-2) and J usage is TRBJ1-2; D is ambiguous. The length of the CDR3 is 14 residues. CDR1 LGHDT and CDR2 YNNKEL come from the germline V gene (reference sequence). V lost 9 bases and J 2 bases, leaving 16 bases between the germline ends. The CDR3 bases are TGTGCCAGTAACCCGGGGAGGCTCAACTATGGCTACACCTTC. Amino acid sequence: CASNPGRLNYGYTF.

This chain joins TRBV4-1 and TRBJ2-7; 8 bases match TRBD1. This CDR3 contains 18 residues. From germline, CDR1 is MGHRA and CDR2 YSYEKL. Trimming took 4 bases from V and 2 from J; bases not matched to a gene: 16. The CDR3 spells CASSRVPPEETGAYEQYF. The DNA for the CDR3 is TGCGCCAGCAGCCGTGTTCCACCCGAGGAGACAGGGGCCTACGAGCAGTACTTC.

The chain uses TRBV11-3 and TRBJ2-2; D is perhaps TRBD1 (6 bases). V lost 5 bases, J lost 1 base, and 17 bases lay in between. Germline loops: CDR1 SGHNT, CDR2 YENEEA. The length of the CDR3 is 17 residues. In DNA form, the CDR3 reads TGTGCCAGCAGCCTTCGACAGGTGAGTTTGAACACCGGGGAGCTGTTTTTT. Translating it yields CASSLRQVSLNTGELFF. Drawing the rest from reference TRBV11-3 and TRBJ2-2, the complete variable domain is EAGVVQSPRYKIIEKKQPVAFWCNPISGHNTLYWYLQNLGQGPELLIRYENEEAVDDSQLPKDRFSAERLKGVDSTLKIQPAELGDSAVYLCASSLRQVSLNTGELFFGEGSRLTVL.